These 9 T cell receptor beta chains originate from one sample sequenced in a study of blood T cell repertoires in COVID-19. Measured with immunoSEQ multiplex PCR; TCRdb has only the in-frame clones, and not every one. The table shows 120,000 to 150,000 clones, with approximately 90% occurring only once. Source material: peripheral blood. The receptor source for this set is a woman between 45 and 65 years old with active or convalescent COVID-19.

This clone was seen only a few times. The genes are TRBV5-4 and TRBJ1-6, with D unclear. CDR1 and CDR2 from the germline V gene are SGHNT and YYREEE (reference sequence). The CDR3 covers 13 residues. Trimming took off 5 bases at V and 7 bases at J, with 10 bases between the two ends. CDR3 sequence reads: CASRYSPNSPLHF. CDR3 in DNA: TGTGCCAGCAGATACAGTCCGAATTCACCCCTCCACTTT.

The V gene is TRBV29-1, the J gene TRBJ2-3, with TRBD2 matching over 11 bases. Germline V CDR1 and CDR2: SQVTM, ANQGSEA. V trimming: 7 bases; J trimming: 2 bases; junction bases outside the gene matches: 5. The CDR3 runs 14 residues. CDR3 DNA: TGCAGCGCGACTAGCGGGGCTCTCACAGATACGCAGTATTTT. Translating gives CSATSGALTDTQYF.

This chain connects TRBV27 to TRBJ2-3; the D gene is possibly TRBD2 (5 bases). The V end lost 3 bases, the J end lost 2 bases, and 15 bases lay between the germline ends. The CDR3 extends over 16 amino acids. Per the germline V gene, CDR1 is MNHEY and CDR2 is SMNVEV (reference sequence). Here the CDR3 reads CASSFRTGVVTDTQYF. The DNA for the CDR3 is TGTGCCAGCAGTTTCAGAACCGGGGTAGTCACAGATACGCAGTATTTT.

This clone occurred once. J is TRBJ2-2 and V is TRBV29-1, with 8 bases lining up with TRBD1. V dropped 6 bases and J dropped 6; count of bases not matched to a gene: 3. The CDR3 runs 12 residues. Germline assignment: CDR1 SQVTM and CDR2 ANQGSEA. CDR3 coding DNA: TGCAGCGTGAGACAGGGGTCCGGGGAGCTGTTTTTT. It translates to CSVRQGSGELFF.

The chain carries TRBV6-2 or TRBV6-3 and TRBJ2-7; TRBD2 matches 11 bases. Trimming cost V 2 bases and J 5 bases; bases outside gene matches: 5. The CDR3 extends over 15 amino acids. The germline V gene has CDR1 MNHEY and CDR2 SVGEGT. CDR3 DNA sequence: TGTGCCAGCAGTTACAGGGCTAGCGGGAGGAACGAGCAGTACTTC. Encoded protein: CASSYRASGRNEQYF.

The V and J genes are TRBV19 and TRBJ1-6, with TRBD1 as a possible D gene (6 bases). This CDR3 is built from 16 residues. The germline V and J ends were trimmed by 7 bases and 8 bases, with 21 bases remaining between them. Per the germline V gene, CDR1 is LNHDA and CDR2 is SQIVND (reference sequence). CDR3 amino acids: CASTPSLGTRYSPLHF. In DNA, the CDR3 is TGTGCCAGTACCCCTTCCCTCGGGACAAGGTATTCACCCCTCCACTTT.

The rearrangement joins TRBV6-2 or TRBV6-3 to TRBJ2-7, with D hard to call. The CDR3 has 13 residues. Germline assignment: CDR1 MNHEY and CDR2 SVGEGT. The V end lost 6 bases, the J end lost 3 bases, and 12 bases lay between the germline ends. Here the CDR3 reads CASSPSPGYEQYF. In DNA form, the CDR3 reads TGTGCCAGCAGCCCCTCTCCGGGCTACGAGCAGTACTTC.

This chain joins TRBV7-3 and TRBJ2-1; 9 bases align to TRBD2. With V trimmed by 4 bases and J by 9 bases, 7 bases remained unmatched. The CDR3 totals 14 residues. Germline V CDR1 and CDR2: SGHTA, FQGTGA. DNA of the CDR3: TGTGCCAGCAGCTCAGGGACTAGCAGCAGTGAGCAGTTCTTC. It codes for CASSSGTSSSEQFF.

The chain combines TRBV12-3 or TRBV12-4 with TRBJ2-2; weak D call: TRBD2 (5 bases). Trimming removed 0 bases from V and 11 bases from J, with 7 bases in between. This CDR3 spans 12 amino acids. The CDR3 is CASSLATTELFF. The DNA of the CDR3 is TGTGCCAGCAGTTTAGCGACTACCGAGCTGTTTTTT.